What follows describes a single T cell receptor beta chain. Its antigen is unknown. The data were taken from a study of shared clonotypes between healthy human individuals. The overall study: Donors consisted of a couple of women and a few men between 18 and 49.

The protocol was immunoSEQ multiplex PCR, while the TCRdb copy is restricted to in-frame clones and leaves out a portion. The data show 2 million to 2.5 million clones, over 90% seen once. Notes on the study in general: Against clonotypes common to all four donors, non-shared ones had lower generation probabilities. As a rule, naive subsets had a larger estimated richness than memory subsets.

CDR3 size: 13 residues. The sequence was collected from a young man in good health. Some clones in this sample may be carry-over from other donors' samples. The chain is built from TRBV21-1 and TRBJ1-1; the D call of TRBD1 is as the table states it, not checked on the DNA. TRBV21-1 is listed as a pseudogene. Input material: naive CD4+ T cells from PBMCs. As to subset: CD45RA+ positively selected. CDR3 DNA: TGTGCCAGCAGCTCCCACAGTTACCCCAGGGCTTTCTTT. It yields the protein CASSSHSYPRAFF.